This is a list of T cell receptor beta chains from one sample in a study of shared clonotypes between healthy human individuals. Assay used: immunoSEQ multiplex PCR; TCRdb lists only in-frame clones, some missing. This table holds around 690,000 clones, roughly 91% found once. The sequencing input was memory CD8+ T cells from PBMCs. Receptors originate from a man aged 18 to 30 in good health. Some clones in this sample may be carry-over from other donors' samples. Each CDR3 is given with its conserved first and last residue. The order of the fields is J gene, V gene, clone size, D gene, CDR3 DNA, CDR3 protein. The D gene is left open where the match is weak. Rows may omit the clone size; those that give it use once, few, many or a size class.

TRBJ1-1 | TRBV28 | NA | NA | TGTGCCACCAGACAGGACACTGAAGCTTTCTTT | CATRQDTEAFF
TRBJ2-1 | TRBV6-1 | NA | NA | TGTGCCAGCAGATACCCAACAGGGTACAATGAGCAGTTCTTC | CASRYPTGYNEQFF
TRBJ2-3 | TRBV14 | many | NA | TGTGCCAGCAGCCAAGTCCAGCGAACTAGCACAGATACGCAGTATTTT | CASSQVQRTSTDTQYF
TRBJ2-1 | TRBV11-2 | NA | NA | TGTGCCAGCAGCTTAGGACCAGCGGGCGGCCATGAGCAGTTCTTC | CASSLGPAGGHEQFF
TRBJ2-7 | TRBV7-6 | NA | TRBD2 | TGTGCCAGCAGCTTGGGGGGGCTAGCGGGACCATACGAGCAGTACTTC | CASSLGGLAGPYEQYF
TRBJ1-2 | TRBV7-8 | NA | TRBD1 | TGTGCCAGCAGCCCCCGGGACAGAGCTAACTATGGCTACACCTTC | CASSPRDRANYGYTF
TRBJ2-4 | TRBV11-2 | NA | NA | TGTGCCAGCAGCTTACCCTCGGACAAGATAGCCAAAAACATTCAGTACTTC | CASSLPSDKIAKNIQYF
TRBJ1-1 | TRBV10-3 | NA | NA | TGTGCCATCAGTGAGCACAAGGACATGCCCGAAGCTTTCTTT | CAISEHKDMPEAFF
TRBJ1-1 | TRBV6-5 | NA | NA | TGTGCCAGCGGGTGGAGGGTCGGCGGAGCTTTCTTT | CASGWRVGGAFF
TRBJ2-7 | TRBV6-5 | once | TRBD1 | TGTGCCAGCAGTTCTAGACAGGGGGCCATGTACGAGCAGTACTTC | CASSSRQGAMYEQYF
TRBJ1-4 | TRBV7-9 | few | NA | TGTGCCAGCAGCTTACCAGGGGATATTGAAAAACTGTTTTTT | CASSLPGDIEKLFF
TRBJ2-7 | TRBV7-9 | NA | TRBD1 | TGTGCCAGCAGCGACCGACAGGGGGCGTCCTACGAGCAGTACTTC | CASSDRQGASYEQYF
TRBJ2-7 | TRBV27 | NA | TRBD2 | TGTGCCAGCAGTTTTAGTAGCGGGAGGATCTCCTACGAGCAGTACTTC | CASSFSSGRISYEQYF
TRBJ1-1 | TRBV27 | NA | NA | TGTGCCAGCAGCTCGGACGGGTGGACTGAAGCTTTCTTT | CASSSDGWTEAFF
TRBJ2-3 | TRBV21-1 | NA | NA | TGTGCCAGCAGCAAAGAGAACCATTTGGGAGATACGCAGTATTTT | CASSKENHLGDTQYF
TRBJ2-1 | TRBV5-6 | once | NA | TGTGCCAGCAGCTTGGGCCTAGAGGGATACAATGAGCAGTTCTTC | CASSLGLEGYNEQFF
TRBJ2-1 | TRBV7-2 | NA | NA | TGTGCCAGCAGCTCCCGCGAGGTAATTGTTTCCGGGCAGTTCTTC | CASSSREVIVSGQFF
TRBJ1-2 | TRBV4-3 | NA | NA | TGCGCCAGCAGCCAAGATGGGGCGCGGTTGGGAGGCTACACCTTC | CASSQDGARLGGYTF
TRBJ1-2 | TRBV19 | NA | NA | TGTGCCAGTAGACGCACCCTCGGGGACATTTTAACCGGCTACACCTTC | CASRRTLGDILTGYTF
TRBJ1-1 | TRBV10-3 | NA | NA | TGTGCCATCAGCTCGAACACTGAAGCTTTCTTT | CAISSNTEAFF
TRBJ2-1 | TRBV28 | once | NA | TGTGCCAGCAGTTCTTTGTGGGATAGGACCTACAATGAGCAGTTCTTC | CASSSLWDRTYNEQFF
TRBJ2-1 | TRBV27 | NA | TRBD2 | TGTGCCAGCTCCGACGGGACTATAGGCAATGAGCAGTTCTTC | CASSDGTIGNEQFF
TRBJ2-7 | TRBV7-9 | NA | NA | TGTGCCAGCAGCCTTTCCGAGGCTACCTACGAGCAGTACTTC | CASSLSEATYEQYF
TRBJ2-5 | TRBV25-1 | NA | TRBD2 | TGTGCCAGCAGTGAATTCTTGGGGGAGGGCCGAATAAAAGAGACCCAGTACTTC | CASSEFLGEGRIKETQYF
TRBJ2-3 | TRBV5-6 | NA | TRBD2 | TGTGCCAGCAGCCCTGAAGGCGGACTAGAGGATACGCAGTATTTT | CASSPEGGLEDTQYF
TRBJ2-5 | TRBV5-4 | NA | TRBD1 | TGTGCCAGCAGCTGGGGACAGGGGATGAGGGAGACCCAGTACTTC | CASSWGQGMRETQYF
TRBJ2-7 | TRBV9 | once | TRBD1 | TGTGCCAGCAGCGTAGTGCCAGGGGGCCAGGGCGAGCAGTACTTC | CASSVVPGGQGEQYF
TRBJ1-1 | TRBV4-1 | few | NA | TGCGCCAGCAGCCAAGGGGGAAAGAACACTGAAGCTTTCTTT | CASSQGGKNTEAFF
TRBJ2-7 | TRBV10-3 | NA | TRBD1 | TGTGCCATCACCACCGACAGGGGGCTCTACGAGCAGTACTTC | CAITTDRGLYEQYF
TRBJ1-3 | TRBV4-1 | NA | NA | TGCGCCAGCAGCCAAGTGACGGCTAGGGACTCTGGAAACACCATATATTTT | CASSQVTARDSGNTIYF
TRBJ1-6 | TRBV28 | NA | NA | TGTGCCAGCAGTTTACGCTTGGACCTAACGAATTCACCCCTCCACTTT | CASSLRLDLTNSPLHF
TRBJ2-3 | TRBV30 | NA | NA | TGTGCCTGGAGTTTGGGAACTAGCACAGATACGCAGTATTTT | CAWSLGTSTDTQYF
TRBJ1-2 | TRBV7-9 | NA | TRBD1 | TGTGCCAGCAGCCGGGACAGGGTCTATGGCTACACCTTC | CASSRDRVYGYTF
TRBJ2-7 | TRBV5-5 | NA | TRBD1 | TGTGCCAGCAGCTCACTAGGACAGGGTCTCTACGAGCAGTACTTC | CASSSLGQGLYEQYF
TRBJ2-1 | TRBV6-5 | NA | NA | TGTGCCAGCGGCTACAGGGCGGACAATGAGCAGTTCTTC | CASGYRADNEQFF
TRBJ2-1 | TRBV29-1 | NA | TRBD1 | TGCAGCGTTGCCGGGACAGGTTCCTACAATGAGCAGTTCTTC | CSVAGTGSYNEQFF
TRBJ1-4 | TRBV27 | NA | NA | TGTGCCAGCAATTTTTACGCCCGGGCTAATGAAAAACTGTTTTTT | CASNFYARANEKLFF
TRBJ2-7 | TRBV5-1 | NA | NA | TGCGCCAGCAGCGCAGGGCGGAGCTACGAGCAGTACTTC | CASSAGRSYEQYF
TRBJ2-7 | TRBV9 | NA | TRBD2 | TGTGCCAGCAGCGTTGGTAGCGGGAGTTACGAGCAGTACTTC | CASSVGSGSYEQYF
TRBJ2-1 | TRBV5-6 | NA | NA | TGTGCCAGCAGCTCGTTGGCTAGCGCGCAGTTCTTC | CASSSLASAQFF
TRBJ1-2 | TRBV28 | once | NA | TGTGCCAGCAAGACGATAGGCTATGGCTACACCTTC | CASKTIGYGYTF
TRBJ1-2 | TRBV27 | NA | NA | TGTGCCAGCAGTTTATCCGCAGGGGCTAACTATGGCTACACCTTC | CASSLSAGANYGYTF
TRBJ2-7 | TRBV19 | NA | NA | TGTGCCAGTAGTATATGGCCAGGGAGAGACGAGCAGTACTTC | CASSIWPGRDEQYF
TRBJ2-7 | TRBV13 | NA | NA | TGTGCCAGCAGCCGCGAGAAGGTCCACGAGCAGTACTTC | CASSREKVHEQYF
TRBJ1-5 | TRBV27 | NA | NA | TGTGCCAGCAGTTTAAGTACGGAGGGGAATCAGCCCCAGCATTTT | CASSLSTEGNQPQHF
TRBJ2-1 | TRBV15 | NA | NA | TGTGCCACCAGCCCCTCAGAGGCGACTGAGCAGTTCTTC | CATSPSEATEQFF
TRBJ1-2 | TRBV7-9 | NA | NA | TGTGCCAGCAGCTTAGGGGATGGAGGGGCCCCGGGCTACACCTTC | CASSLGDGGAPGYTF
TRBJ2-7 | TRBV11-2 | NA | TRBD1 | TGTGCCAGCAGCTTAGGCAGGGGGCTCGACGAGCAGTACTTC | CASSLGRGLDEQYF
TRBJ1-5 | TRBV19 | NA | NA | TGTGCCAGTAGCCACCCCGGCGGACCCAATCAGCCCCAGCATTTT | CASSHPGGPNQPQHF
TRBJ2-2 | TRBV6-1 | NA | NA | TGTGCCAGCAGTGACGGGACAAACACCGGGGAGCTGTTTTTT | CASSDGTNTGELFF
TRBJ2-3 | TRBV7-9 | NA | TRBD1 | TGTGCCAGCAGTCCAGGGACAGGGGGCGCAGATACGCAGTATTTT | CASSPGTGGADTQYF